These T cell receptor beta chains were read from a single sample in a study of vaccination and CD4 T cells after COVID-19. TCRdb redid the calling of the PCR reads with MiXCR, one entry per CDR3 protein. The sample consists of 16,000 or so distinct CDR3 sequences, about 45% of them appearing once. Their antigen targets remain unknown. Sequenced material: CD4+ T cells from blood, cultured in vitro, taken after SARS-CoV-2 vaccination. Receptor source: a human donor who had recovered from COVID-19. Each CDR3 is given with its conserved first and last residue. A D gene is named only where the DNA matches it firmly. Only part of the rows carry a size: once, few, many, or a class if the clone is expanded.

-	TRBV6-2/TRBV6-3	-	TRBJ2-1	TGTGCCAGCAGTTACAGCAGCTCCTACAATGAGCAGTTCTTC	CASSYSSSYNEQFF
-	TRBV19	TRBD2	TRBJ2-7	TGTGCCAGTAGTGTCGCGGGAGGGTACTACGAGCAGTACTTC	CASSVAGGYYEQYF
few	TRBV20-1	-	TRBJ1-1	TGCAGTGCCACTCGGAGGGGCGGAACTTTCTTT	CSATRRGGTFF
few	TRBV7-3	-	TRBJ2-7	TGTGCCAGCAGCTTAACAGGGCAGGAGTACGAGCAGTACTTC	CASSLTGQEYEQYF
-	TRBV6-5	-	TRBJ1-5	TGTGCCAGCAGTTCAGGAGGGAGCAATCAGCCCCAGCATTTT	CASSSGGSNQPQHF
few	TRBV30	-	TRBJ1-1	TGTGCCTGGACTCCCGAGGGAGTTACTGAAGCTTTCTTT	CAWTPEGVTEAFF
-	TRBV6-2/TRBV6-3	-	TRBJ2-3	TGTGCCAGCAGTGATCGTGTGGAAGATACGCAGTATTTT	CASSDRVEDTQYF
-	TRBV25-1	-	TRBJ1-1	TGTGCCAGCAGTGTTCCTGGAGACACTGAAGCTTTCTTT	CASSVPGDTEAFF
-	TRBV5-1	TRBD2	TRBJ2-1	TGCGCCAGCAGCGTAAGACTAGCGGGAGACAATGAGCAGTTCTTC	CASSVRLAGDNEQFF
few	TRBV6-2/TRBV6-3	-	TRBJ2-2	TGTGCCAGCAGTTATACTCGAATCGGGGAGCTGTTTTTT	CASSYTRIGELFF
-	TRBV2	-	TRBJ2-2	TGTGCCACCAGCTTAGCGGAAAACACCGGGGAGCTGTTTTTT	CATSLAENTGELFF
-	TRBV20-1	-	TRBJ2-1	TGCAGTGCCGCCGGGACTCAGCAGCAGTTCTTC	CSAAGTQQQFF